Each of the 14 T cell receptor beta chains below was sequenced from the same sample in a study of blood T cell repertoires in COVID-19. Profiled with immunoSEQ multiplex PCR; TCRdb holds only in-frame clones, not every one. Of 220,000 or so clones listed, 90% are singletons. The source material was PBMCs or T cells enriched from blood (not recorded which). The receptors stem from a man aged 25 to 45 who had been exposed to COVID-19.

V usage is TRBV30 and J usage is TRBJ1-1; no clear D. Germline lookup yields CDR1 GTSNPN and CDR2 SVGIG (reference sequence). The CDR3 is 12 amino acids. V was pared by 4 bases and J by 5 bases, with 11 bases between. The CDR3 DNA reads as TGTGCCTGGACCATTGCCAGGACTGAAGCTTTCTTT. Translation: CAWTIARTEAFF.

The rearrangement joins TRBV7-9 to TRBJ2-7; TRBD1 agrees at 7 bases. This CDR3 has 15 amino acids. The ends lost 4 bases at V and 3 bases at J; junction bases unmatched: 9. CDR1 SEHNR and CDR2 FQNEAQ come from the germline V gene (reference sequence). DNA for the CDR3: TGTGCCAGCAGCTCCACGCCACAGGGGTACTACGAGCAGTACTTC. The encoded protein is CASSSTPQGYYEQYF.

This clone has just one count. The CDR3 bases are TGTGCCAGCAGCTTAGTTGACTCCTCGCAGCCCCAGCATTTT. Translating it yields CASSLVDSSQPQHF. The chain has TRBV7-2 and TRBJ1-5; D uncertain. The CDR3 length is 14 residues. The germline V and J ends were trimmed by 1 base and 7 bases, with 11 bases remaining between them. The V gene's germline CDR1 is SGHTA and CDR2 FQGNSA.

The chain couples TRBV15 to TRBJ1-6, with a possible D match to TRBD1 (5 bases). This CDR3 is 20 amino acids long. The V end was cut by 6 bases, the J end by 0 bases, with 24 bases between. In germline, CDR1 is LNHNV, CDR2 YYDKDF (reference sequence). CDR3 nucleotides: TGTGCCACCAGAAGGGAGGGGCATGGCCTAGACAGCTCCTATAATTCACCCCTCCACTTT. Translating gives CATRREGHGLDSSYNSPLHF.

As DNA, the CDR3 is TGCGCCAGCAGCCAGGAAGGCCGGGGTGTCTACGAGCAGTACTTC. It specifies CASSQEGRGVYEQYF. The gene calls are TRBV4-1 and TRBJ2-7, with D perhaps matching TRBD2 (5 bases). Germline CDR1 is MGHRA and CDR2 is YSYEKL. The CDR3 extends over 15 amino acids. Deletions cut 3 bases from V and 3 bases from J, with 15 bases between.

This clone was counted between two and nine times. The chain has TRBV5-6 and TRBJ1-1; D remains unclear. The germline gives CDR1 SGHDT, CDR2 YYEEEE. The CDR3 loop spans 14 amino acids. The V end was cut by 0 bases, the J end by 1 base, with 7 bases between. Here the CDR3 reads CASSLVDWNTEAFF. DNA of the CDR3: TGTGCCAGCAGCTTGGTGGACTGGAACACTGAAGCTTTCTTT. The whole variable domain, filled in from reference TRBV5-6 and TRBJ1-1, reads DAGVTQSPTHLIKTRGQQVTLRCSPKSGHDTVSWYQQALGQGPQFIFQYYEEEERQRGNFPDRFSGHQFPNYSSELNVNALLLGDSALYLCASSLVDWNTEAFFGQGTRLTVV.

The rearrangement links TRBV7-9 to TRBJ1-4; 7 bases map to TRBD1. With 7 bases clipped from V and 10 bases from J, the junction kept 15 bases outside the gene matches. Germline V CDR1 and CDR2: SEHNR, FQNEAQ (reference sequence). CDR3 size: 15 residues. CDR3 DNA sequence: TGTGCCAGCACCCGTAGCGGGAGACAGGGAACAAAACTGTTTTTT. Translating it yields CASTRSGRQGTKLFF.

The genes are TRBV11-2 and TRBJ1-4; TRBD1 matches 7 bases. CDR1 and CDR2 from the germline V gene are SGHAT and FQNNGV. J was trimmed by 5 bases and V by 5 bases; bases with no gene match: 5. This CDR3 region has 14 residues. The CDR3 region is CASSRGQINEKLFF. In nucleotides, the CDR3 is TGTGCCAGCAGCAGGGGACAGATCAATGAAAAACTGTTTTTT.

The V gene is TRBV9, the J gene TRBJ2-1; perhaps TRBD2 as D (6 bases). V was trimmed by 5 bases and J by 0 bases, leaving 12 bases between them. CDR1 is SGDLS and CDR2 is YYNGEE in the germline V gene. The CDR3 consists of 15 residues. CDR3 sequence: CASRVDGSSYNEQFF. In DNA, the CDR3 is TGTGCCAGCAGGGTGGACGGGAGCTCCTACAATGAGCAGTTCTTC.

This chain uses TRBV6-1 with TRBJ2-7; 9 positions agree with TRBD1. J lost 6 bases, V lost 3 bases, and 3 bases had no gene match. Germline V gene sequence: CDR1 MNHNS, CDR2 SASEGT. The CDR3 is 13 amino acids. CDR3 DNA sequence: TGTGCCAGCAGTGAGGGACAGGGAACCGAGCAGTACTTC. It is translated as CASSEGQGTEQYF.

The chain recombines TRBV2 with TRBJ2-2; tentatively, D is TRBD1 (6 bases). Germline V CDR1 and CDR2: SNHLY, FYNNEI. The CDR3 runs to 14 residues. Deletions cut 6 bases from V and 4 bases from J, with 12 bases between. The CDR3 DNA follows: TGTGCCAGCAGGAGGACAGAACTCACCGGGGAGCTGTTTTTT. It yields the protein CASRRTELTGELFF. The entire variable domain, with the rest obtained from reference TRBV2 and TRBJ2-2, is as follows: EPEVTQTPSHQVTQMGQEVILRCVPISNHLYFYWYRQILGQKVEFLVSFYNNEISEKSEIFDDQFSVERPDGSNFTLKIRSTKLEDSAMYFCASRRTELTGELFFGEGSRLTVL.

The chain recombines TRBV6-5 with TRBJ1-4; 7 bases align to TRBD1. CDR1 MNHEY and CDR2 SVGAGI come from the germline V gene. CDR3 length equals 15 residues. V lost 10 bases, J lost 5 bases, and 13 bases stayed unmatched. The CDR3 loop reads CATWNTGTENEKLFF. Written as DNA, the CDR3 is TGTGCCACCTGGAATACCGGGACAGAGAATGAAAAACTGTTTTTT.

The chain couples TRBV19 to TRBJ1-6; maybe TRBD1 (5 bases). CDR1 and CDR2 from the germline V gene are LNHDA and SQIVND (reference sequence). The length of the CDR3 is 14 residues. Trimming pared 2 bases from V and 8 bases from J, leaving 10 bases between. The CDR3 nucleotides are TGTGCCAGTAGTATAAGGGGTTTTGATTCACCCCTCCACTTT. Amino acids: CASSIRGFDSPLHF.

The rearrangement links TRBV5-4 to TRBJ2-4; 8 nucleotides line up with TRBD1. Germline V gene sequence: CDR1 SGHNT, CDR2 YYREEE (reference sequence). With V trimmed by 4 bases and J by 0 bases, 12 bases remained unmatched. CDR3 size: 18 residues. CDR3 sequence: CASSDRTGSALAKNIQYF. CDR3 nucleotide sequence: TGTGCCAGCAGCGACCGGACAGGGTCTGCTTTAGCCAAAAACATTCAGTACTTC.